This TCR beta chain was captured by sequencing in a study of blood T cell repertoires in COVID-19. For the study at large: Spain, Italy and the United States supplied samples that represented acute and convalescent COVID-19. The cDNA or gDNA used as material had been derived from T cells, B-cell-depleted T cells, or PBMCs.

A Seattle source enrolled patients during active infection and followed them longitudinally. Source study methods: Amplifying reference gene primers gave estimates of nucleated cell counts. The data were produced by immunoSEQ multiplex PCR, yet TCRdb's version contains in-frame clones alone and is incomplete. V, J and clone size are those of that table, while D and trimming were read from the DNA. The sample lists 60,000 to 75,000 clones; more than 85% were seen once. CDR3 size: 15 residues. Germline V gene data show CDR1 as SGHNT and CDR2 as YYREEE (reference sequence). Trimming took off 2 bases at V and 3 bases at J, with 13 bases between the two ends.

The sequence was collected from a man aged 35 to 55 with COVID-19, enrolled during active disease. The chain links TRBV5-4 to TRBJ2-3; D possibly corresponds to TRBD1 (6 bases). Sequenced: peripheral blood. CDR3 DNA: TGTGCCAGCAGCTTAACGACAGGTTTAACAGATACGCAGTATTTT. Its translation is CASSLTTGLTDTQYF.